Shown below are 29 T cell receptor beta chains from a single sample sequenced in a study of T cells expressing NK-cell markers. TCRdb re-called the 5' RACE reads; every CDR3 protein appears as one record, without DNA. Across about 170,000 distinct CDR3 sequences, the top ten clones capture 20% of the sample. Sequencing input: blood T cells: a sorted CD56 or NKG2C T cell subset, CD4+ or CD8+ T cells, or bulk PBMC T cells (not recorded which). All receptors derive from a man aged 18-69 years in good health.

The chain is built from TRBV2 and TRBJ2-6; TCRdb's assignment of TRBD2 cannot be checked, as there is no DNA. Germline V CDR1 and CDR2: SNHLY, FYNNEI. The CDR3 has 15 amino acids. CDR3 protein: CAVRSSVSGANVLTF.

The rearrangement joins TRBV12-3 or TRBV12-4 to TRBJ2-1. There are 14 residues in the CDR3. This chain's CDR3 is CASMARVAYNEQFF.

This sequence joins TRBV27 and TRBJ1-5. Germline V gene sequence: CDR1 MNHEY, CDR2 SMNVEV (reference sequence). The CDR3 extends over 13 amino acids. CDR3 sequence: CASKSSSNQPQHF.

The chain recombines TRBV2 with TRBJ1-1. The CDR3 loop spans 11 amino acids. CDR1 and CDR2 from the germline V gene are SNHLY and FYNNEI. The CDR3 sequence is CAAVRGTEAFF. Complete variable domain (other parts from reference TRBV2 and TRBJ1-1): EPEVTQTPSHQVTQMGQEVILRCVPISNHLYFYWYRQILGQKVEFLVSFYNNEISEKSEIFDDQFSVERPDGSNFTLKIRSTKLEDSAMYFCAAVRGTEAFFGQGTRLTVV.

V and J are TRBV14 and TRBJ2-3; TCRdb selects TRBD2, and the lack of DNA leaves this call unchecked. Germline CDR1 SGHDN, CDR2 FVKESK. There are 18 residues in the CDR3. The CDR3 sequence: CASSQHLGVGLAVDTQYF.

The chain is built from TRBV6-1 and TRBJ2-5; TCRdb outputs TRBD1, but without DNA this stays unchecked. This CDR3 comprises 16 residues. CDR1 is MNHNS and CDR2 is SASEGT in the germline V gene. CDR3 loop: CASSTPGTGVQETQYF.

The chain is built from TRBV9 and TRBJ1-6. The V gene's germline CDR1 is SGDLS and CDR2 YYNGEE. The CDR3 is 15 residues long. Here the CDR3 reads CASSVAGRSDSPLHF.

The chain employs TRBV12-3 or TRBV12-4 and TRBJ1-2. The CDR3 has 13 amino acids. The CDR3 reads CASRRSPVEGYTF.

J is TRBJ2-1 and V is TRBV3-1; TCRdb picks TRBD2, but there is no DNA to check that call. This CDR3 comprises 15 residues. The germline gives CDR1 LGHDT, CDR2 YNNKEL (reference sequence). The chain's CDR3 is CASSQNGLDYNEQFF.

The chain uses TRBV27 and TRBJ1-5; TCRdb gives TRBD1 as the D gene, but with no DNA this cannot be confirmed. This CDR3 contains 16 residues. CDR1 and CDR2 from the germline V gene are MNHEY and SMNVEV (reference sequence). The CDR3 here is CASSSLVTGGNQPQHF.

The chain uses TRBV2 and TRBJ2-3; TCRdb gives TRBD1 as the D gene, but with no DNA this cannot be confirmed. CDR1 is SNHLY, CDR2 FYNNEI, per germline. The CDR3 runs to 16 residues. The CDR3 is CASSSPFLGATDTQYF.

The CDR3 is CSARDLNIRGQAETQYF. This chain links TRBV20-1 with TRBJ2-5; TCRdb returns TRBD1, unconfirmable since there is no DNA. CDR1 and CDR2 (germline): DFQATT, SNEGSKA (reference sequence). This CDR3 has 17 amino acids.

The chain is built from TRBV27 and TRBJ1-1; TCRdb outputs TRBD1, but without DNA this stays unchecked. The CDR3 consists of 12 residues. Germline values: CDR1 MNHEY, CDR2 SMNVEV (reference sequence). This chain's CDR3 is CASWTGNTEAFF.

The genes are TRBV6-2 or TRBV6-3 and TRBJ2-3; TCRdb's D call, TRBD1, is unchecked because there is no DNA. The germline CDR1 and CDR2 sequences are MNHEY and SVGEGT. The CDR3 extends over 17 amino acids. This chain's CDR3 is CASSPRVVGVGFDTQYF.

This CDR3 reads CASSQGTGDFEAFF. The genes are TRBV9 and TRBJ1-1; TCRdb lists TRBD1, though no DNA is available to test this call. The CDR3 is 14 amino acids. Looked up from germline, CDR1 is SGDLS and CDR2 is YYNGEE. Supplemented by reference TRBV9 and TRBJ1-1, the full variable domain reads DSGVTQTPKHLITATGQRVTLRCSPRSGDLSVYWYQQSLDQGLQFLIQYYNGEERAKGNILERFSAQQFPDLHSELNLSSLELGDSALYFCASSQGTGDFEAFFGQGTRLTVV.

The rearrangement joins TRBV12-3 or TRBV12-4 to TRBJ2-2; the TRBD2 assignment by TCRdb is unverifiable without DNA. This CDR3 is 16 amino acids long. CDR3 residues: CASILASGGATGELFF.

This chain uses TRBV28 with TRBJ1-1. The CDR3 runs 13 residues. Per germline, CDR1 MDHEN and CDR2 SYDVKM. The chain's CDR3 is CASKLRENTEAFF. The whole variable domain, remainder taken from reference TRBV28 and TRBJ1-1, is DVKVTQSSRYLVKRTGEKVFLECVQDMDHENMFWYRQDPGLGLRLIYFSYDVKMKEKGDIPEGYSVSREKKERFSLILESASTNQTSMYLCASKLRENTEAFFGQGTRLTVV.

V is TRBV11-1 and J is TRBJ2-2. Per germline, CDR1 SGHAT and CDR2 FQDESV (reference sequence). The CDR3 loop spans 17 amino acids. This CDR3 is CASSLERVSGITGELFF.

The chain recombines TRBV2 with TRBJ2-3; TCRdb gives TRBD2 as the D gene, but with no DNA this cannot be confirmed. The germline CDR1 and CDR2 sequences are SNHLY and FYNNEI. CDR3 length equals 14 residues. Here the CDR3 reads CARTPPPGTDTQYF.

The chain couples TRBV14 to TRBJ2-7; TCRdb's assignment of TRBD2 cannot be checked, as there is no DNA. This CDR3 has 15 amino acids. From germline, CDR1 is SGHDN and CDR2 FVKESK. The CDR3 spells CASSQGAGSYYEQYF. The whole variable domain, remainder taken from reference TRBV14 and TRBJ2-7, is EAGVTQFPSHSVIEKGQTVTLRCDPISGHDNLYWYRRVMGKEIKFLLHFVKESKQDESGMPNNRFLAERTGGTYSTLKVQPAELEDSGVYFCASSQGAGSYYEQYFGPGTRLTVT.

J is TRBJ1-5 and V is TRBV7-8; checking the TCRdb D call of TRBD1 is not possible without DNA. The germline V gene has CDR1 SGHVS and CDR2 FQNEAQ. The CDR3 sequence is 16 residues long. Here the CDR3 reads CASSQAGGQADQPQHF.

The CDR3 protein is CASSLVETNQPQHF. This chain links TRBV28 with TRBJ1-5. This CDR3 is 14 amino acids long. CDR1 is MDHEN and CDR2 is SYDVKM in the germline V gene. Looking up the rest from reference TRBV28 and TRBJ1-5 gives the full variable domain: DVKVTQSSRYLVKRTGEKVFLECVQDMDHENMFWYRQDPGLGLRLIYFSYDVKMKEKGDIPEGYSVSREKKERFSLILESASTNQTSMYLCASSLVETNQPQHFGDGTRLSIL.

The chain joins TRBV23-1 to TRBJ2-7; TCRdb's D gene call, TRBD1, goes unchecked for lack of DNA. TRBV23-1 is identified as an open reading frame with a role that is uncertain. The CDR3 sequence is 14 residues long. CDR3: CASSGSGTDSEQYF.

V is TRBV5-6 and J is TRBJ2-1; no DNA is available, so the TRBD2 call from TCRdb remains unchecked. The V gene's germline CDR1 is SGHDT and CDR2 YYEEEE. The CDR3 runs to 14 residues. CDR3 sequence reads: CASSFGTSRNEQFF.

This chain connects TRBV6-1 to TRBJ2-5; TCRdb reports TRBD1, a call that lacks DNA to check it against. Germline V lookup: CDR1 MNHNS, CDR2 SASEGT. The CDR3 contains 17 residues. The CDR3 region is CASSEFKGGGPQETQYF.

The chain has TRBV5-5 and TRBJ2-7; no DNA is available, so the TRBD2 call from TCRdb remains unchecked. The germline CDR1 and CDR2 sequences are SGHKS and YYEKEE (reference sequence). The CDR3 is 14 amino acids. CDR3 sequence reads: CASSSSDYPYEQYF.

V is TRBV6-1 and J is TRBJ2-5; TCRdb's D call, TRBD1, is unchecked because there is no DNA. CDR3 size: 14 residues. CDR1 is MNHNS and CDR2 is SASEGT in the germline V gene. The CDR3 sequence: CASEGGGARETQYF.

The gene calls are TRBV4-1 and TRBJ2-5; TCRdb's D call, TRBD1, is unchecked because there is no DNA. The CDR3 is made up of 15 amino acids. Germline CDR1 MGHRA, CDR2 YSYEKL. The CDR3 loop reads CASSQVMTGQETQYF.

This sequence joins TRBV7-9 and TRBJ1-6. From germline, CDR1 is SEHNR and CDR2 FQNEAQ (reference sequence). The CDR3 is 14 amino acids. The CDR3 sequence: CASSPTTNNSPLHF.